The present T cell receptor (beta chain) was sequenced within a study of cytomegalovirus exposure and HLA in healthy donors. Overall study context: In an early release, HLA-typed donors contributed approximately 82 million unique TCR sequences.

Regarding this clone: As yet, its antigen is unknown.

The PCR was carried out with 60 Vbeta primers and 13 Jbeta primers. Clones were read by immunoSEQ multiplex PCR, and TCRdb kept only the in-frame ones, dropping some. The sample has some 150,000 clones; roughly 71% are singletons. Study results and caveats: According to the study, roughly 180 TCR beta chains were cytomegalovirus-associated.

J lost 7 bases, V lost 0 bases, and 5 bases had no gene match. CDR3 length: 15 amino acids. Germline CDR1 and CDR2: SGDLS and YYNGEE. This receptor was obtained from a man between 25 and 39 years old in good health and CMV-seronegative. The chain recombines TRBV9 with TRBJ2-1; 9 bases are a match to TRBD2. The sequencing sample was made of PBMCs. The CDR3 DNA follows: TGTGCCAGCAGCGTAGGTAGCGGGGGTTCAAATGAGCAGTTCTTC. Its protein product is CASSVGSGGSNEQFF.